These 30 T cell receptor beta chains were sequenced from one sample in a study of beta chain features in type 1 diabetes. The authors reverse transcribed all of the isolated RNA, so sequencing captured expressed TCRB transcripts. TCRdb keeps only in-frame clones here, not all; method: immunoSEQ multiplex PCR. The table records under 900,000 clones, roughly a sixth of them present only once. The sequenced material came from naive CD4+ T cells from blood. The source is a woman younger than 30 in good health.

This chain joins TRBV6-1 and TRBJ2-1; 8 nucleotides match TRBD1. This CDR3 spans 14 amino acids. With V trimmed by 4 bases and J by 4 bases, 3 bases remained unmatched. Germline values: CDR1 MNHNS, CDR2 SASEGT. CDR3 in DNA: TGTGCCAGCAGTGTACAGGGGGGATACAATGAGCAGTTCTTC. Its protein product is CASSVQGGYNEQFF.

This rearrangement joins TRBV7-9 to TRBJ1-1; no clear D gene. CDR1 and CDR2 from the germline V gene are SEHNR and FQNEAQ (reference sequence). V shed 1 base and J shed 2 bases, with 17 bases lying between them. The CDR3 is made up of 17 amino acids. The CDR3 coding sequence is TGTGCCAGCAGCTTAGTTTTCCATGGGGAGAGTAACACTGAAGCTTTCTTT. Amino acid sequence: CASSLVFHGESNTEAFF.

This clone was detected a few times. This chain joins TRBV7-2 and TRBJ2-7, with TRBD2 matching over 7 bases. The CDR3 totals 15 residues. V shed 2 bases and J 2 bases; nucleotides not matched to a gene: 6. From germline, CDR1 is SGHTA and CDR2 FQGNSA. This chain's CDR3 is CASSLKGGLAYEQYF. CDR3 DNA sequence: TGTGCCAGCAGCTTAAAGGGCGGACTAGCCTACGAGCAGTACTTC.

The V call is TRBV7-9, the J call TRBJ2-2, with a tentative D call TRBD1 (6 bases). Germline loops: CDR1 SEHNR, CDR2 FQNEAQ (reference sequence). V was trimmed by 4 bases and J by 7 bases, leaving 19 bases between them. The CDR3 spans 16 residues. CDR3 loop: CASSYWGQRVIGELFF. Written as DNA, the CDR3 is TGTGCCAGCAGCTACTGGGGGCAGAGGGTTATCGGGGAGCTGTTTTTT.

As for this clone: Other nucleotide sequences in the sample specify the same CDR3. In DNA form, the CDR3 reads TGTGCCAGCTCACCTGGGACAGGGGAAGAGACCCAGTACTTC. Translated, it gives CASSPGTGEETQYF. The chain links TRBV18 to TRBJ2-5, with TRBD1 identical over 10 bases. In germline, CDR1 is KGHSH, CDR2 LQKENI. The CDR3 has 14 residues. V lost 3 bases and J lost 3; bases outside the gene matches: 1.

There are a few counts of this clone. The chain has TRBV18 and TRBJ2-7, with TRBD1 identical over 9 bases. V was clipped by 3 bases and J by 3 bases; unmatched bases: 6. Germline CDR1 is KGHSH and CDR2 is LQKENI. The CDR3 totals 15 residues. CDR3 bases: TGTGCCAGCTCACCCCGGGACAGGGTGTACTACGAGCAGTACTTC. Protein product: CASSPRDRVYYEQYF.

There are a few counts of this clone. This sample also contains other DNA sequences that code for the same CDR3. The V gene is TRBV18, the J gene TRBJ2-5, with D perhaps matching TRBD1 (6 bases). V gave up 2 bases and J gave up 2 bases, with 6 bases separating them. The length of the CDR3 is 13 residues. Looked up from germline, CDR1 is KGHSH and CDR2 is LQKENI. CDR3 nucleotides: TGTGCCAGCTCACCAGGACAGCAAGAGACCCAGTACTTC. This translates into CASSPGQQETQYF.

The V and J genes are TRBV4-1 and TRBJ2-2, with 9 bases matching TRBD2. Germline V gives CDR1 MGHRA, CDR2 YSYEKL. Losses at the gene ends were 1 base for V and 7 bases for J; bases not matched to a gene: 10. The CDR3 spans 17 residues. CDR3 region: CASSQGGTSQLDGELFF. In nucleotides, the CDR3 is TGCGCCAGCAGCCAAGGGGGGACTAGCCAGCTTGACGGGGAGCTGTTTTTT.

The chain has TRBV9 and TRBJ1-5, with no clear D. There are 14 residues in the CDR3. V lost 0 bases to trimming and J lost 3 bases, with 7 bases between them. Germline assignment: CDR1 SGDLS and CDR2 YYNGEE. The CDR3 DNA reads as TGTGCCAGCAGCGTAGACAGTTTCAATCAGCCCCAGCATTTT. As protein: CASSVDSFNQPQHF.

A few counts support this clone. The CDR3 DNA follows: TGCGCCAGCAGCTTAGCGGGAAGAACCCAAGAGACCCAGTACTTC. It is translated as CASSLAGRTQETQYF. This rearrangement joins TRBV5-1 to TRBJ2-5; 7 bases are shared with TRBD2. The germline CDR1 and CDR2 sequences are SGHRS and YFSETQ. The junction had 5 bases not matched to a gene; V was cut back by 2 bases and J by 1 base. There are 15 residues in the CDR3. The variable domain in full, completed from reference TRBV5-1 and TRBJ2-5, reads KAGVTQTPRYLIKTRGQQVTLSCSPISGHRSVSWYQQTPGQGLQFLFEYFSETQRNKGNFPGRFSGRQFSNSRSEMNVSTLELGDSALYLCASSLAGRTQETQYFGPGTRLLVL.

This clone was counted only a few times. The rearrangement links TRBV6-6 to TRBJ2-7; no clear D gene. V gave up 5 bases and J gave up 2 bases, with 10 bases separating them. This CDR3 comprises 13 residues. Germline assignment: CDR1 MNHNY and CDR2 SVGAGI (reference sequence). DNA for the CDR3: TGTGCCAGCAGTCCCGTGTCCGCCTACGAGCAGTACTTC. Translating gives CASSPVSAYEQYF.

The genes are TRBV6-6 and TRBJ2-1, with no clear D. Trimming left V 8 bases short and J 7 bases short, with 9 bases between. The CDR3 runs 11 residues. CDR1 MNHNY and CDR2 SVGAGI come from the germline V gene (reference sequence). The CDR3 loop is CASRSRNEQFF. The CDR3 DNA follows: TGTGCCAGCCGGAGTAGGAATGAGCAGTTCTTC.

The gene calls are TRBV7-9 and TRBJ1-4, with a possible D match to TRBD1 (5 bases). V lost 4 bases and J 8 bases, leaving 17 bases between the germline ends. CDR1 and CDR2 from the germline V gene are SEHNR and FQNEAQ (reference sequence). The CDR3 length is 15 residues. CDR3 coding DNA: TGTGCCAGCAGCTCAGAATGGGGGGGACGAGAAAAACTGTTTTTT. Translating gives CASSSEWGGREKLFF.

In regard to this clone: Other DNA sequences in the same sample also yield this CDR3. This chain joins TRBV5-6 and TRBJ2-1; the D gene is possibly TRBD1 (5 bases). The germline V gene has CDR1 SGHDT and CDR2 YYEEEE. With 3 bases removed from V and 9 bases from J, the gap between germline ends came to 7 bases. CDR3 length: 11 residues. The CDR3 coding sequence is TGTGCCAGCAGCTCGACAGCTGAGCAGTTCTTC. Translation: CASSSTAEQFF. The entire variable domain, with the rest obtained from reference TRBV5-6 and TRBJ2-1, is as follows: DAGVTQSPTHLIKTRGQQVTLRCSPKSGHDTVSWYQQALGQGPQFIFQYYEEEERQRGNFPDRFSGHQFPNYSSELNVNALLLGDSALYLCASSSTAEQFFGPGTRLTVL.

A few counts support this clone. V is TRBV7-9 and J is TRBJ2-7; perhaps TRBD2 as D (6 bases). Germline CDR1 is SEHNR and CDR2 is FQNEAQ (reference sequence). V was trimmed by 5 bases and J by 0 bases, leaving 14 bases between them. The CDR3 is made up of 15 amino acids. In DNA form, the CDR3 reads TGTGCCAGCAGCGGGGGACTTGCAGCCTCCTACGAGCAGTACTTC. Protein: CASSGGLAASYEQYF.

The chain is built from TRBV7-2 and TRBJ2-5; no definite D call. The V gene's germline CDR1 is SGHTA and CDR2 FQGNSA. V was pared by 5 bases and J by 4 bases, with 8 bases between. The CDR3 contains 12 residues. CDR3 coding DNA: TGTGCCAGCAGCCACTACCGAGAGACCCAGTACTTC. Translation gives CASSHYRETQYF.

CDR3 sequence (DNA): TGTGCCAGCAGCTGGAGACTAGCGGGAGGGGATACGCAGTATTTT. Translated: CASSWRLAGGDTQYF. The chain joins TRBV5-6 to TRBJ2-3; TRBD2 matches 14 bases. Germline CDR1 is SGHDT and CDR2 is YYEEEE. CDR3 length: 15 residues. V was pared by 3 bases and J by 6 bases, with 3 bases of the junction left unmatched.

This clone occurred a few times. V usage is TRBV29-1 and J usage is TRBJ2-3; D is ambiguous. Germline-derived CDR1 and CDR2 are SQVTM and ANQGSEA. The CDR3 length is 13 residues. Trimming cost V 0 bases and J 5 bases, with 9 bases left between them. The CDR3: CSVEDLGIDTQYF. The CDR3 nucleotides are TGCAGCGTTGAAGATCTGGGGATAGATACGCAGTATTTT.

In its sample, this clone was seen a few times. The chain combines TRBV5-1 with TRBJ2-7, with TRBD1 matching 10 bases. After removal of 4 bases from V and 5 bases from J, the junction contained 6 bases not matched to a gene. This CDR3 is built from 14 residues. From germline, CDR1 is SGHRS and CDR2 YFSETQ. The CDR3 loop is CASSLSDRGNEQYF. The CDR3 DNA reads as TGCGCCAGCAGCCTCTCGGACAGGGGGAACGAGCAGTACTTC.

The table lists this clone with a few counts. The rearrangement links TRBV11-2 to TRBJ2-7; perhaps TRBD1 as D (5 bases). Germline V CDR1 and CDR2: SGHAT, FQNNGV. There are 16 residues in the CDR3. Trimming left V 5 bases short and J 6 bases short, with 23 bases between. The CDR3 reads CASSAQPPRVYSEQYF. The CDR3 nucleotides are TGTGCCAGCAGCGCCCAGCCACCCAGGGTTTATTCCGAGCAGTACTTC.

The V and J genes are TRBV4-2 and TRBJ1-3; the D gene is possibly TRBD1 (5 bases). V gave up 1 base and J gave up 9 bases, with 19 bases separating them. CDR1 and CDR2 (germline): LGHNA, YNFKEQ. The CDR3 sequence is 16 residues long. The CDR3 nucleotides read TGTGCCAGCAGCCAAGCCAACCGGGCCCAGGGTGTCACCATATATTTT. This translates into CASSQANRAQGVTIYF.

V gene TRBV5-4 combines with J gene TRBJ2-3; the D is unclear. CDR3 length: 13 amino acids. CDR1 is SGHNT, CDR2 YYREEE, per germline (reference sequence). V was shortened by 4 bases and J by 2 bases, with 8 bases between the two germline ends. DNA of the CDR3: TGTGCCAGCAGCCCCCCGCACACAGATACGCAGTATTTT. This encodes CASSPPHTDTQYF.

This clone was seen a handful of times. V usage is TRBV19 and J usage is TRBJ2-2, with D unclear. The CDR3 is 15 amino acids. V lost 3 bases and J lost 3, with 11 bases in between. Germline CDR1 and CDR2: LNHDA and SQIVND (reference sequence). Written as DNA, the CDR3 is TGTGCCAGTAGTATGGCGGTAGGGTACACCGGGGAGCTGTTTTTT. Its protein product is CASSMAVGYTGELFF.

This clone was counted between two and nine times. The CDR3 DNA reads as TGTGCCAGCTCATACGGGAGGGCCACAGATACGCAGTATTTT. This encodes CASSYGRATDTQYF. The chain combines TRBV18 with TRBJ2-3; 8 bases align to TRBD2. There are 14 residues in the CDR3. The junction had 3 bases not matched to a gene; V was cut back by 5 bases and J by 2 bases. Germline values: CDR1 KGHSH, CDR2 LQKENI.

This clone showed up just a few times. The genes are TRBV27 and TRBJ2-7, with unresolved D. Germline V lookup: CDR1 MNHEY, CDR2 SMNVEV (reference sequence). Deletions cut 3 bases from V and 0 bases from J, with 9 bases between. CDR3 length equals 14 residues. This CDR3 reads CASSFSQASYEQYF. The CDR3 nucleotides read TGTGCCAGCAGTTTCAGCCAAGCCTCCTACGAGCAGTACTTC.

The chain has TRBV28 and TRBJ2-7, with D perhaps TRBD2 (5 bases). The DNA end is a closer match to TRBJ2-5, so the J assignment may be wrong. The CDR3 has 15 amino acids. Germline CDR1 reads MDHEN; CDR2 reads SYDVKM. The CDR3 reads CASSLVEAGQETQYF. Written as DNA, the CDR3 is TGTGCCAGCAGTTTAGTGGAGGCGGGCCAAGAGACCCAGTACTTC.

In its sample, this clone was seen a few times. V usage is TRBV18 and J usage is TRBJ2-1; perhaps TRBD2 as D (7 bases). With 3 bases removed from V and 9 bases from J, the gap between germline ends came to 12 bases. The germline gives CDR1 KGHSH, CDR2 LQKENI. CDR3 length equals 13 residues. The chain's CDR3 is CASSPSGGLEQFF. CDR3 DNA sequence: TGTGCCAGCTCACCCTCGGGGGGCCTTGAGCAGTTCTTC.

This CDR3 is CASSNPGRDGLYNEQFF. CDR3 sequence (DNA): TGTGCCAGCTCAAATCCGGGCCGGGACGGACTATACAATGAGCAGTTCTTC. This chain links TRBV18 with TRBJ2-1, with D possibly TRBD2 on 6 matching bases. Germline CDR1 reads KGHSH; CDR2 reads LQKENI. CDR3 size: 17 residues. The germline V and J ends were trimmed by 5 bases and 4 bases, with 21 bases remaining between them.

V gene TRBV19 combines with J gene TRBJ2-1; the D gene is possibly TRBD1 (6 bases). Looked up from germline, CDR1 is LNHDA and CDR2 is SQIVND (reference sequence). Trimming left V 5 bases short and J 7 bases short, with 9 bases between. The CDR3 is 12 residues long. In DNA form, the CDR3 reads TGTGCCAGTAGTGTGGGGGCGAATGAGCAGTTCTTC. This encodes CASSVGANEQFF.

This clone has only a few counts. The V and J genes are TRBV9 and TRBJ2-3; D remains unclear. The CDR3 contains 13 residues. The germline V gene encodes CDR1 SGDLS and CDR2 YYNGEE. Trimming took 3 bases from V and 3 from J, leaving 8 bases between them. In DNA form, the CDR3 reads TGTGCCAGCAGCGAAAGTAGTACAGATACGCAGTATTTT. It yields the protein CASSESSTDTQYF.